This T cell receptor (beta chain) was observed in a study of T cells in Graves' hyperthyroidism and ophthalmopathy. Study-wide points: The model identified upcoming ophthalmopathy a median 6.5 months ahead of onset. Among thyroid clonotypes expanded above 0.001, most also appeared in blood.

The CDR3 extends over 12 amino acids. The germline V gene encodes CDR1 SGHTA and CDR2 FQGNSA. V was pared by 2 bases and J by 2 bases, with 2 bases between. Stable Graves' hyperthyroidism meant no ophthalmopathy progression within 18 months. RNA transcripts were the template for amplifying TCR beta CDR3 regions. TCR CDR3 regions were first amplified by RT-PCR with HTBI primers. One entry per CDR3 protein, called by TCRdb with MiXCR from the multiplex PCR reads. The sample holds fewer than 800,000 distinct CDR3 sequences, roughly 15% seen once. This clonotype appeared many times. Its specificity is not known.

The sequencing sample was made of blood. The J gene is TRBJ2-3, the V gene TRBV7-2; no reliable D call. The source is a man between 18 and 29 years old with Graves' hyperthyroidism. The CDR3 loop reads CASSLITDTQYF. CDR3 in DNA: TGTGCCAGCAGCTTAATCACAGATACGCAGTATTTT.